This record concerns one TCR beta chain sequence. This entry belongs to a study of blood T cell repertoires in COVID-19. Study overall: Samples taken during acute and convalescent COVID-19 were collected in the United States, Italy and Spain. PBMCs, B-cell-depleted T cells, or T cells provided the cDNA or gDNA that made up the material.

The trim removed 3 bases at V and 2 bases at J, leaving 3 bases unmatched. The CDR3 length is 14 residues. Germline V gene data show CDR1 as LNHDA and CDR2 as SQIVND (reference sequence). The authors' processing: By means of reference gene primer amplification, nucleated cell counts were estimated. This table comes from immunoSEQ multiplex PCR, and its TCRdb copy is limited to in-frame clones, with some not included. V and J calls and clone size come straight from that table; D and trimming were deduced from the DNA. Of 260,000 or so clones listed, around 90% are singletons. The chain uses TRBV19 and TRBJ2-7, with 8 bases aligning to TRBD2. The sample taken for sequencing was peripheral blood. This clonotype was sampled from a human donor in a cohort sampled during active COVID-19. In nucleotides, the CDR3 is TGTGCCAGTAGTATGGGACTAGAAACCTACGAGCAGTACTTC. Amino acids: CASSMGLETYEQYF.